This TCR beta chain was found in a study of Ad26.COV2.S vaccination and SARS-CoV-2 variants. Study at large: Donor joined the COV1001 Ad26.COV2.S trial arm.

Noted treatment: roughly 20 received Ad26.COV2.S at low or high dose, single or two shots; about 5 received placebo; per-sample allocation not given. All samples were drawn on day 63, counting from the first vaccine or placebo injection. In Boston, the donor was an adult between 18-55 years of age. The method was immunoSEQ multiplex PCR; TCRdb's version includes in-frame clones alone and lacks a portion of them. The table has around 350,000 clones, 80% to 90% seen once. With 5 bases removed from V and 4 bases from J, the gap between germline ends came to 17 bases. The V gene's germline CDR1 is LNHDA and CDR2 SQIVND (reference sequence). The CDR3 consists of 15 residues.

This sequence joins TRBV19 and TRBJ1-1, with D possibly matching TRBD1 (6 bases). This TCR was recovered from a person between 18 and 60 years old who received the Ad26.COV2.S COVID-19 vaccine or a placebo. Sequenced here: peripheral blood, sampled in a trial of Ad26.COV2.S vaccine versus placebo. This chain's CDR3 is CASSSGGIGSTEAFF. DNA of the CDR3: TGTGCCAGTAGTTCGGGGGGCATAGGGAGCACTGAAGCTTTCTTT.